Following are 14 T cell receptor beta chains from one sample sequenced in a study of shared clonotypes between healthy human individuals. Method: immunoSEQ multiplex PCR; TCRdb's copy keeps in-frame clones and lacks some. This sample carries some 1.1 million clones, about 80% of them seen once, and the ten largest clones take about 0.89%. The sample comprised memory CD4+ T cells from PBMCs. As to subset: CD45RA-negative fraction. These TCRs come from a man between 18 and 29 years old in good health. Some clones in this sample may be carry-over from other donors' samples.

The rearrangement links TRBV15 to TRBJ2-4; D remains unclear. Deletions cut 0 bases from V and 2 bases from J, with 8 bases between. The germline V gene has CDR1 LNHNV and CDR2 YYDKDF (reference sequence). This CDR3 is built from 15 residues. The CDR3 region has the DNA TGTGCCACCAGCAGAGATGCGGCTTCCAAAAACATTCAGTACTTC. It codes for CATSRDAASKNIQYF.

The CDR3 nucleotides are TGTGCCTGGAAAAAGGCGGCTTCGAACACCGGGGAGCTGTTTTTT. Encoded protein: CAWKKAASNTGELFF. V is TRBV30 and J is TRBJ2-2; no definite D call. The CDR3 length is 15 residues. Germline loops: CDR1 GTSNPN, CDR2 SVGIG (reference sequence). With 4 bases removed from V and 0 bases from J, the gap between germline ends came to 12 bases.

There are a few counts of this clone. Other DNA sequences from this sample encode an identical CDR3 as well. The chain employs TRBV27 and TRBJ1-2, with 9 bases fitting TRBD1. Germline CDR1 is MNHEY and CDR2 is SMNVEV (reference sequence). The CDR3 spans 14 residues. V dropped 6 bases and J dropped 0; count of bases not matched to a gene: 2. The CDR3 protein is CASSRDRANYGYTF. The DNA for the CDR3 is TGTGCCAGCAGCCGGGACAGGGCTAACTATGGCTACACCTTC.

The gene calls are TRBV7-9 and TRBJ2-2; a weak D match, TRBD1 (6 bases). The ends were cut back, 3 bases at V and 6 bases at J, with 17 bases in the middle. CDR1 and CDR2 (germline): SEHNR, FQNEAQ (reference sequence). The CDR3 totals 16 residues. The CDR3 loop reads CASSFRGQSGAGELFF. The CDR3 region has the DNA TGTGCCAGCAGCTTTCGCGGACAGTCCGGCGCCGGGGAGCTGTTTTTT.

The V gene is TRBV27, the J gene TRBJ2-1, with 12 bases matching TRBD1. CDR3 length: 17 amino acids. V was clipped by 5 bases and J by 1 base; unmatched bases: 6. Germline CDR1 is MNHEY and CDR2 is SMNVEV (reference sequence). The CDR3 region has the DNA TGTGCCAGCAGTCCGGGACAGGGGGCGAGGTCCTACAATGAGCAGTTCTTC. It encodes CASSPGQGARSYNEQFF.

This chain uses TRBV6-6 with TRBJ2-2, with 7 positions matching TRBD1. The germline V gene encodes CDR1 MNHNY and CDR2 SVGAGI (reference sequence). Germline trimming cut 7 bases from V and 8 bases from J; bases unmatched to any gene: 7. The CDR3 extends over 13 amino acids. CDR3 nucleotides: TGTGCCAGCATCTCGACAGGGCCTGGGGAGCTGTTTTTT. This sequence encodes CASISTGPGELFF.

The table lists this clone with many counts. V usage is TRBV2 and J usage is TRBJ2-2, with 9 positions matching TRBD1. The CDR3 length is 16 residues. V shed 4 bases, J shed 1 base, and the junction held 4 bases outside the gene matches. Germline V gene lookup returns CDR1 SNHLY and CDR2 FYNNEI. The CDR3 sequence: CASSALGQGNTGELFF. The CDR3, as DNA: TGTGCCAGCAGTGCCCTGGGACAGGGGAACACCGGGGAGCTGTTTTTT.

The V call is TRBV18, the J call TRBJ2-1; 10 positions agree with TRBD2. The CDR3 sequence is 16 residues long. Trimming took 3 bases from V and 7 from J; bases not matched to a gene: 9. CDR1 KGHSH and CDR2 LQKENI come from the germline V gene. CDR3 in DNA: TGTGCCAGCTCACCGGGCACTAGCGGGATAGGGAATGAGCAGTTCTTC. Translation: CASSPGTSGIGNEQFF.

The chain recombines TRBV5-1 with TRBJ2-3; perhaps TRBD1 as D (5 bases). CDR3 length: 15 amino acids. Trimming removed 0 bases from V and 2 bases from J, with 10 bases in between. CDR1 SGHRS and CDR2 YFSETQ come from the germline V gene. The CDR3 coding sequence is TGCGCCAGCAGCTTGGGACAGAGTGACACAGATACGCAGTATTTT. It specifies CASSLGQSDTDTQYF.

This sequence joins TRBV5-1 and TRBJ1-2; unclear D gene. The germline V gene encodes CDR1 SGHRS and CDR2 YFSETQ. Trimming shortened V by 0 bases and J by 9 bases, and 9 bases separated the two germline ends. This CDR3 has 12 residues. The CDR3 sequence is CASSLESGSYTF. The CDR3 DNA is TGCGCCAGCAGCTTGGAGTCTGGCAGCTACACCTTC.

This clone occurred a few times. CDR3 sequence: CASSLPGANTEAFF. As DNA, the CDR3 is TGTGCCAGCAGTTTACCGGGAGCGAACACTGAAGCTTTCTTT. The J gene is TRBJ1-1, the V gene TRBV28; D unclear. V was shortened by 2 bases and J by 1 base, with 8 bases between the two germline ends. The length of the CDR3 is 14 residues. Germline CDR1 MDHEN, CDR2 SYDVKM.

The chain is built from TRBV5-1 and TRBJ2-1; D gene ambiguous. V was shortened by 0 bases and J by 9 bases, with 7 bases between the two germline ends. Germline CDR1 reads SGHRS; CDR2 reads YFSETQ. This CDR3 is built from 12 residues. CDR3 nucleotide sequence: TGCGCCAGCAGCTTGGCGGACCGTGAGCAGTTCTTC. Amino acid sequence: CASSLADREQFF.

The chain links TRBV18 to TRBJ2-7; tentatively, D is TRBD1 (6 bases). CDR1 and CDR2 (germline): KGHSH, LQKENI. Deletions cut 6 bases from V and 3 bases from J, with 15 bases between. This CDR3 is built from 14 residues. The CDR3 DNA sequence: TGTGCCAGCTCGCCGGGACATTCTTTCTACGAGCAGTACTTC. Translated, it gives CASSPGHSFYEQYF. The full variable domain, completed using reference TRBV18 and TRBJ2-7, is NAGVMQNPRHLVRRRGQEARLRCSPMKGHSHVYWYRQLPEEGLKFMVYLQKENIIDESGMPKERFSAEFPKEGPSILRIQQVVRGDSAAYFCASSPGHSFYEQYFGPGTRLTVT.

The rearrangement uses TRBV30 and TRBJ2-5, with 7 bases matching TRBD1. CDR3 size: 12 residues. V dropped 1 base and J dropped 5; count of bases not matched to a gene: 1. The V gene's germline CDR1 is GTSNPN and CDR2 SVGIG (reference sequence). The CDR3 bases are TGTGCCTGGAGTGAACAGGGGGAGACCCAGTACTTC. This encodes CAWSEQGETQYF.